One sample yielded the 13 T cell receptor beta chains listed below, sequenced in a study of CD8+ T cells in alopecia areata. RNA was isolated and reverse transcribed to cDNA, the sequencing template. Assay: immunoSEQ multiplex PCR; the TCRdb copy retains only in-frame clones and omits some. The data show more than 200,000 clones, about 64% seen once. Treatment indicated: oral pan-JAK inhibitor, 5-10 mg twice daily. Sequencing was performed on CD4+ T cells sorted from blood, taken at week 4, from a patient treated with tofacitinib. The source is a human donor with alopecia areata.

The chain joins TRBV4-2 to TRBJ2-3; D gene ambiguous. This CDR3 has 14 residues. Trimming shortened V by 1 base and J by 3 bases, and 8 bases separated the two germline ends. Looked up from germline, CDR1 is LGHNA and CDR2 is YNFKEQ. The CDR3 region has the DNA TGTGCCAGCAGCCAAGCGGCTGATACAGATACGCAGTATTTT. This codes for CASSQAADTDTQYF.

The rearrangement joins TRBV7-2 to TRBJ1-6; no definite D call. Germline values: CDR1 SGHTA, CDR2 FQGNSA. V lost 5 bases to trimming and J lost 6 bases, with 14 bases between them. CDR3 length equals 15 residues. This CDR3 is CASSGRVLTNSPLHF. CDR3 sequence (DNA): TGTGCCAGCAGCGGCCGGGTCCTTACTAATTCACCCCTCCACTTT.

The CDR3 sequence: CSAYRDEGYTF. In nucleotides, the CDR3 is TGCAGTGCTTACCGGGACGAGGGCTACACCTTC. V usage is TRBV20-1 and J usage is TRBJ1-2, with D possibly TRBD1 on 5 matching bases. Germline CDR1 reads DFQATT; CDR2 reads SNEGSKA (reference sequence). The CDR3 runs 11 residues. Trimming took 5 bases from V and 8 from J, leaving 12 bases between them.

The V and J genes are TRBV30 and TRBJ1-1, with TRBD1 matching 7 bases. The CDR3 has 13 residues. J was trimmed by 1 base and V by 1 base; bases with no gene match: 0. Germline CDR1 reads GTSNPN; CDR2 reads SVGIG (reference sequence). CDR3 sequence reads: CAWSAGGNTEAFF. The CDR3 DNA reads TGTGCCTGGAGTGCAGGGGGGAACACTGAAGCTTTCTTT.

V usage is TRBV6-5 and J usage is TRBJ2-2; 9 bases are shared with TRBD1. The germline CDR1 and CDR2 sequences are MNHEY and SVGAGI. The CDR3 sequence is 13 residues long. Losses at the gene ends were 6 bases for V and 9 bases for J; bases not matched to a gene: 5. CDR3 coding DNA: TGTGCCAGCAGAGGGACAGGGTATAGGGAGCTGTTTTTT. Protein sequence: CASRGTGYRELFF.

This clone was seen only a few times. This chain uses TRBV2 with TRBJ1-6; D uncertain. There are 14 residues in the CDR3. V was clipped by 5 bases and J by 10 bases, with 15 bases between them. The V gene's germline CDR1 is SNHLY and CDR2 FYNNEI. As DNA, the CDR3 is TGTGCCAGCAGTCCGGTGGGGATGGGGTCACCCCTCCACTTT. It specifies CASSPVGMGSPLHF.

In its sample, this clone was seen a few times. The V and J genes are TRBV11-2 and TRBJ2-5; 11 bases match TRBD2. J was trimmed by 5 bases and V by 5 bases; bases with no gene match: 7. There are 15 residues in the CDR3. Germline values: CDR1 SGHAT, CDR2 FQNNGV. The CDR3, as DNA: TGTGCCAGCAGCAGCACTAGCGGGGGAGGGGAGACCCAGTACTTC. This sequence encodes CASSSTSGGGETQYF.

This chain links TRBV6-5 with TRBJ1-2; the match to TRBD1 covers 7 bases. J lost 7 bases, V lost 6 bases, and 11 bases had no gene match. The length of the CDR3 is 14 residues. Germline values: CDR1 MNHEY, CDR2 SVGAGI. The CDR3 is CASRTPTGQGGYTF. CDR3 DNA: TGTGCCAGCAGGACCCCGACAGGGCAGGGTGGCTACACCTTC.

This clone was seen a handful of times. V and J are TRBV27 and TRBJ2-1; D is ambiguous. Germline V gene data show CDR1 as MNHEY and CDR2 as SMNVEV (reference sequence). The V and J ends lost 4 bases and 10 bases respectively, with 17 bases between them. The CDR3 runs 14 residues. The CDR3 region is CASSSHLHLGEQFF. As DNA, the CDR3 is TGTGCCAGCAGTTCCCACCTCCACTTGGGGGAGCAGTTCTTC.

The chain employs TRBV2 and TRBJ1-1, with D unresolved. V lost 9 bases to trimming and J lost 4 bases, with 12 bases between them. Germline CDR1 SNHLY, CDR2 FYNNEI. This CDR3 contains 12 residues. DNA for the CDR3: TGTGCCAGGGACCCGGATAGCACTGAAGCTTTCTTT. It is translated as CARDPDSTEAFF.

This clone came up a few times. The chain joins TRBV7-9 to TRBJ2-7; D gene unclear. CDR1 SEHNR and CDR2 FQNEAQ come from the germline V gene (reference sequence). This CDR3 region has 12 residues. Trimming pared 3 bases from V and 1 base from J, leaving 4 bases between. CDR3 bases: TGTGCCAGCAGCTTCCGATCCTACGAGCAGTACTTC. Translation: CASSFRSYEQYF.

The rearrangement joins TRBV4-3 to TRBJ2-1; TRBD2 aligns across 8 bases. After removal of 1 base from V and 6 bases from J, the junction contained 11 bases not matched to a gene. Germline assignment: CDR1 LGHNA and CDR2 YSLEER. This CDR3 has 17 residues. CDR3 sequence reads: CASSQGGRLSPGNEQFF. The CDR3 DNA follows: TGCGCCAGCAGCCAAGGCGGGAGGCTATCTCCTGGCAATGAGCAGTTCTTC.

The chain has TRBV18 and TRBJ2-7; 7 nucleotides line up with TRBD1. The CDR3 sequence is 15 residues long. CDR1 is KGHSH, CDR2 LQKENI, per germline. V shed 6 bases and J 4 bases; nucleotides not matched to a gene: 12. The CDR3 here is CASSPGQTRQYEQYF. The CDR3 nucleotides are TGTGCCAGCTCGCCGGGACAGACCAGACAATACGAGCAGTACTTC.